Presented here are 14 T cell receptor beta chains from one specimen sequenced in a study of blood T cell repertoires in COVID-19. TCRdb's table, derived via immunoSEQ multiplex PCR, lists solely in-frame clones and lacks some. The sample consists of around 81,000 clones, approximately 86% of them appearing once. The sequenced material came from peripheral blood. The receptors derive from a woman in her sixties or seventies with acute or convalescent COVID-19.

The chain couples TRBV20-1 to TRBJ1-5; D is undetermined. V lost 6 bases, J lost 0 bases, and 3 bases lay in between. This CDR3 comprises 11 residues. Germline V gives CDR1 DFQATT, CDR2 SNEGSKA (reference sequence). The CDR3 sequence is CSASSNQPQHF. The CDR3 region has the DNA TGCAGTGCCAGTAGCAATCAGCCCCAGCATTTT.

The table lists this clone with a few counts. This chain connects TRBV19 to TRBJ2-7; no definite D call. CDR1 and CDR2 from the germline V gene are LNHDA and SQIVND (reference sequence). The CDR3 extends over 14 amino acids. The V end lost 5 bases, the J end lost 0 bases, and 11 bases lay between the germline ends. The DNA of the CDR3 is TGTGCCAGTAGTTTTACGACGGGCTCCTACGAGCAGTACTTC. Protein sequence: CASSFTTGSYEQYF.

The chain uses TRBV9 and TRBJ2-7; 7 bases fit TRBD1. The germline V gene encodes CDR1 SGDLS and CDR2 YYNGEE. The CDR3 sequence is 15 residues long. The trim removed 0 bases at V and 3 bases at J, leaving 6 bases unmatched. CDR3 residues: CASSVAPTGIYEQYF. CDR3 bases: TGTGCCAGCAGCGTAGCCCCGACAGGGATCTACGAGCAGTACTTC.

V gene TRBV7-2 combines with J gene TRBJ1-1; 8 nucleotides match TRBD1. V shed 5 bases and J 11 bases; nucleotides not matched to a gene: 7. The CDR3 has 12 amino acids. Germline V gives CDR1 SGHTA, CDR2 FQGNSA. CDR3 region: CASSVGTGRAFF. CDR3 coding DNA: TGTGCCAGCAGCGTAGGGACAGGTCGGGCTTTCTTT.

The chain employs TRBV19 and TRBJ2-1, with 8 positions matching TRBD1. The germline gives CDR1 LNHDA, CDR2 SQIVND (reference sequence). V shed 3 bases and J 7 bases; nucleotides not matched to a gene: 5. The CDR3 spans 14 residues. Here the CDR3 DNA reads TGTGCCAGTAGTATCCGGACAGGGTCAAATGAGCAGTTCTTC. This sequence encodes CASSIRTGSNEQFF.

This chain links TRBV28 with TRBJ1-5, with 7 bases that match TRBD1. Germline values: CDR1 MDHEN, CDR2 SYDVKM. The V segment lost 5 bases and the J segment 2 bases; nucleotides outside the gene matches: 6. The CDR3 contains 15 residues. DNA of the CDR3: TGTGCCAGCAGTGCAGGGGGGTACGGCAATCAGCCCCAGCATTTT. It yields the protein CASSAGGYGNQPQHF.

This clone rates as medium-sized. This chain connects TRBV27 to TRBJ2-3, with 7 bases lining up with TRBD2. The V gene's germline CDR1 is MNHEY and CDR2 SMNVEV (reference sequence). The ends lost 5 bases at V and 3 bases at J; junction bases unmatched: 5. This CDR3 region has 14 residues. The CDR3 protein is CASSERGGTDTQYF. DNA of the CDR3: TGTGCCAGCAGTGAGCGGGGTGGGACAGATACGCAGTATTTT.

This chain connects TRBV28 to TRBJ1-6, with D perhaps TRBD1 (6 bases). Germline CDR1 reads MDHEN; CDR2 reads SYDVKM. V dropped 5 bases and J dropped 7 bases, with 18 bases sitting between them. The CDR3 is made up of 16 amino acids. The CDR3 DNA is TGTGCCAGCAGTCCCATTTCAGGACAGAGAAATTCACCCCTCCACTTT. Its translation is CASSPISGQRNSPLHF.

The chain couples TRBV7-3 to TRBJ2-2, with D perhaps TRBD1 (5 bases). Trimming cost V 5 bases and J 5 bases, with 24 bases left between them. In germline, CDR1 is SGHTA, CDR2 FQGTGA. The CDR3 loop spans 18 amino acids. Written as DNA, the CDR3 is TGTGCCAGCAGCCCGGGCTTAGAGAAGATTGGGGCAACCGGGGAGCTGTTTTTT. Translation gives CASSPGLEKIGATGELFF.

Here the CDR3 DNA reads TGTGCCATCAGTGAAAACATTGGGACTAGCGGGAGAGGGGAGCAGTTCTTC. Translation gives CAISENIGTSGRGEQFF. The genes are TRBV10-3 and TRBJ2-1; 14 bases align to TRBD2. V shed 3 bases and J 10 bases; nucleotides not matched to a gene: 11. Germline V gene sequence: CDR1 ENHRY, CDR2 SYGVKD. The CDR3 runs 17 residues.

The chain uses TRBV5-1 and TRBJ2-7; D perhaps matches TRBD2 (6 bases). CDR3 length equals 13 residues. Trimming took off 5 bases at V and 2 bases at J, with 11 bases between the two ends. Germline assignment: CDR1 SGHRS and CDR2 YFSETQ. Here the CDR3 reads CASSSGGTYEQYF. The CDR3 DNA sequence: TGCGCCAGCAGTAGTGGGGGGACCTACGAGCAGTACTTC.

The chain employs TRBV18 and TRBJ2-3; 12 bases fit TRBD2. CDR3 length equals 15 residues. J gave up 5 bases and V 8 bases, and 8 bases lay outside the gene matches. Germline-derived CDR1 and CDR2 are KGHSH and LQKENI. In DNA form, the CDR3 reads TGTGCCAGCCGGCGACTAGCGGGAGCGGAAGATACGCAGTATTTT. It encodes CASRRLAGAEDTQYF.

On this clone: Other DNA sequences in the sample encode the same CDR3. The chain links TRBV9 to TRBJ1-3, with 8 bases fitting TRBD1. The CDR3 length is 15 residues. Germline V CDR1 and CDR2: SGDLS, YYNGEE. The V segment lost 3 bases and the J segment 2 bases; nucleotides outside the gene matches: 4. CDR3 DNA sequence: TGTGCCAGCAGCGGCGGACAGGGCACTGGAAACACCATATATTTT. Translation: CASSGGQGTGNTIYF.

The chain recombines TRBV19 with TRBJ2-5; D is ambiguous. Germline V CDR1 and CDR2: LNHDA, SQIVND (reference sequence). V was cut by 2 bases and J by 2 bases, with 6 bases left in between. The CDR3 spans 13 residues. Written as DNA, the CDR3 is TGTGCCAGTAGTATAACAGATCAAGAGACCCAGTACTTC. Translating it yields CASSITDQETQYF. The full variable domain, with the rest looked up from reference TRBV19 and TRBJ2-5, is DGGITQSPKYLFRKEGQNVTLSCEQNLNHDAMYWYRQDPGQGLRLIYYSQIVNDFQKGDIAEGYSVSREKKESFPLTVTSAQKNPTAFYLCASSITDQETQYFGPGTRLLVL.